Below are 29 T cell receptor beta chains sequenced from a single sample in a study of blood T cell repertoires in COVID-19. This table comes from immunoSEQ multiplex PCR, and its TCRdb copy is limited to in-frame clones, with some not included. The sample carries over 250,000 clones, about 87% recorded once. The sequenced material came from PBMCs or T cells enriched from blood (not recorded which). The receptor source for this set is a woman between 45 and 60 years old who had recovered from COVID-19.

The gene calls are TRBV18 and TRBJ2-3; perhaps TRBD2 as D (6 bases). Germline V gene lookup returns CDR1 KGHSH and CDR2 LQKENI. This CDR3 is built from 13 residues. V was clipped by 2 bases and J by 3 bases, with 6 bases between them. CDR3 in DNA: TGTGCCAGCTCACCAGGGGGGACAGATACGCAGTATTTT. It yields the protein CASSPGGTDTQYF.

V and J are TRBV28 and TRBJ1-2, with D possibly matching TRBD1 (5 bases). This CDR3 comprises 16 residues. V was pared by 2 bases and J by 0 bases, with 13 bases between. Germline V gene data show CDR1 as MDHEN and CDR2 as SYDVKM. The CDR3 reads CASSLPDTTANYGYTF. The DNA of the CDR3 is TGTGCCAGCAGTTTACCGGACACAACAGCTAACTATGGCTACACCTTC.

The chain links TRBV5-1 to TRBJ1-1, with TRBD1 identical over 10 bases. The germline CDR1 and CDR2 sequences are SGHRS and YFSETQ. V lost 0 bases and J lost 0; bases outside the gene matches: 5. This CDR3 region has 17 residues. In nucleotides, the CDR3 is TGCGCCAGCAGCTTGGTTGGACAGGGGGACTTGAACACTGAAGCTTTCTTT. This codes for CASSLVGQGDLNTEAFF.

The chain has TRBV9 and TRBJ2-3; no clear D. In germline, CDR1 is SGDLS, CDR2 YYNGEE. The germline V and J ends were trimmed by 4 bases and 4 bases, with 7 bases remaining between them. The CDR3 has 12 amino acids. This CDR3 is CASSIGPDTQYF. The CDR3 DNA reads TGTGCCAGCAGCATAGGGCCAGATACGCAGTATTTT.

A few counts support this clone. The J gene is TRBJ2-7, the V gene TRBV6-5; D is perhaps TRBD2 (6 bases). Germline assignment: CDR1 MNHEY and CDR2 SVGAGI. The CDR3 length is 15 residues. V was pared by 7 bases and J by 1 base, with 17 bases between. As DNA, the CDR3 is TGTGCCAGCACCGCGGGTCTAGCGCCTTCCTACGAGCAGTACTTC. Its protein is CASTAGLAPSYEQYF.

The rearrangement joins TRBV28 to TRBJ1-5; D is unclear. The CDR3 consists of 14 residues. The V end lost 5 bases, the J end lost 2 bases, and 10 bases lay between the germline ends. CDR1 is MDHEN, CDR2 SYDVKM, per germline. CDR3 protein: CASSRQRGNQPQHF. The CDR3 region has the DNA TGTGCCAGCAGTCGCCAACGGGGCAATCAGCCCCAGCATTTT.

This clone came up once. This chain joins TRBV27 and TRBJ2-2; TRBD1 matches 7 bases. CDR3 length: 15 residues. Trimming at V came to 7 bases and at J to 5 bases, leaving 10 bases not matched to a gene. Germline values: CDR1 MNHEY, CDR2 SMNVEV (reference sequence). CDR3 region: CASKRGLVWTGELFF. In DNA, the CDR3 is TGTGCCAGCAAAAGGGGGCTAGTTTGGACCGGGGAGCTGTTTTTT.

This sequence joins TRBV5-1 and TRBJ2-1; the match to TRBD1 covers 7 bases. The length of the CDR3 is 14 residues. V gave up 3 bases and J gave up 1 base; unmatched junction bases: 1. CDR1 is SGHRS and CDR2 is YFSETQ in the germline V gene. The CDR3 loop is CASSSTGSYNEQFF. The CDR3 DNA follows: TGCGCCAGCAGCTCGACAGGGTCCTACAATGAGCAGTTCTTC. Full variable domain (remainder filled in from reference TRBV5-1 and TRBJ2-1): KAGVTQTPRYLIKTRGQQVTLSCSPISGHRSVSWYQQTPGQGLQFLFEYFSETQRNKGNFPGRFSGRQFSNSRSEMNVSTLELGDSALYLCASSSTGSYNEQFFGPGTRLTVL.

The J gene is TRBJ2-7, the V gene TRBV5-1; D ambiguous. The CDR3 extends over 14 amino acids. From germline, CDR1 is SGHRS and CDR2 YFSETQ. V was shortened by 5 bases and J by 0 bases, with 12 bases between the two germline ends. The CDR3 loop reads CASSRELNSYEQYF. CDR3 sequence (DNA): TGCGCCAGCAGTCGTGAACTTAACTCCTACGAGCAGTACTTC.

V and J are TRBV7-3 and TRBJ2-7; 7 nucleotides line up with TRBD2. V trimming: 0 bases; J trimming: 5 bases; junction bases outside the gene matches: 10. The CDR3 covers 16 residues. Per the germline V gene, CDR1 is SGHTA and CDR2 is FQGTGA. DNA of the CDR3: TGTGCCAGCAGCTTAACGGAGCGCGGGAGCCAAAACGAGCAGTACTTC. This sequence encodes CASSLTERGSQNEQYF. The full variable domain, in which reference TRBV7-3 and TRBJ2-7 provide the parts outside the CDR3, is GAGVSQTPSNKVTEKGKYVELRCDPISGHTALYWYRQSLGQGPEFLIYFQGTGAADDSGLPNDRFFAVRPEGSVSTLKIQRTERGDSAVYLCASSLTERGSQNEQYFGPGTRLTVT.

The CDR3 region is CASSATGGFRNIQYF. In DNA form, the CDR3 reads TGTGCCAGCAGTGCGACGGGGGGTTTTAGAAACATTCAGTACTTC. This chain uses TRBV6-2 or TRBV6-3 with TRBJ2-4, with 7 bases aligning to TRBD2. The germline V gene encodes CDR1 MNHEY and CDR2 SVGEGT. CDR3 length: 15 amino acids. V was clipped by 5 bases and J by 6 bases; unmatched bases: 10.

The rearrangement links TRBV7-9 to TRBJ1-5; D ambiguous. The CDR3 has 16 residues. In germline, CDR1 is SEHNR, CDR2 FQNEAQ (reference sequence). Trimming left V 4 bases short and J 4 bases short, with 17 bases between. CDR3 nucleotides: TGTGCCAGCAGCTGGGCAGGCGTTCGGCAAAATCAGCCCCAGCATTTT. Its translation: CASSWAGVRQNQPQHF.

Comments on this clone: Other DNA sequences in this specimen translate into the identical CDR3. The V gene is TRBV12-3 or TRBV12-4, the J gene TRBJ2-5; TRBD2 agrees at 8 bases. V dropped 3 bases and J dropped 4; count of bases not matched to a gene: 1. This CDR3 comprises 13 residues. DNA for the CDR3: TGTGCCAGCAGTTTGGCGGGAGGAGAGACCCAGTACTTC. This codes for CASSLAGGETQYF.

The V call is TRBV7-3, the J call TRBJ2-7; 9 bases match TRBD1. CDR1 SGHTA and CDR2 FQGTGA come from the germline V gene. V gave up 1 base and J gave up 3 bases; unmatched junction bases: 4. This CDR3 comprises 15 residues. The CDR3 region has the DNA TGTGCCAGCAGCTTAAGGGGACAGGGATACTACGAGCAGTACTTC. Encoded protein: CASSLRGQGYYEQYF.

This clone was observed a handful of times. The chain is built from TRBV11-2 and TRBJ1-2; TRBD1 matches 9 bases. Germline loops: CDR1 SGHAT, CDR2 FQNNGV. CDR3 length: 16 residues. V lost 4 bases, J lost 8 bases, and 14 bases stayed unmatched. The CDR3 loop is CASSSLRLQGARGYTF. The CDR3 bases are TGTGCCAGCAGCTCCCTCCGCCTACAGGGGGCGAGGGGCTACACCTTC.

Only one count was recorded for this clone. The chain uses TRBV5-1 and TRBJ1-2; no reliable D call. Trimming removed 2 bases at V and 6 bases at J, with 17 bases between. The germline CDR1 and CDR2 sequences are SGHRS and YFSETQ. This CDR3 is 15 amino acids long. The CDR3 region is CASSFGQQERDGYTF. As DNA, the CDR3 is TGCGCCAGCAGCTTCGGTCAGCAAGAACGGGATGGCTACACCTTC.

The rearrangement joins TRBV28 to TRBJ2-1; 9 bases line up with TRBD2. The CDR3 runs to 18 residues. J gave up 9 bases and V 5 bases, and 20 bases lay outside the gene matches. Germline V gene lookup returns CDR1 MDHEN and CDR2 SYDVKM. DNA of the CDR3: TGTGCCAGCAGTCTTGCCGAGAAATGGCGGGAGGGCCAGGGTGAGCAGTTCTTC. It translates to CASSLAEKWREGQGEQFF.

V usage is TRBV28 and J usage is TRBJ2-1, with D possibly being TRBD2 (6 bases). V lost 3 bases and J lost 5, with 14 bases in between. The CDR3 loop spans 15 amino acids. Germline loops: CDR1 MDHEN, CDR2 SYDVKM. The CDR3 DNA follows: TGTGCCAGCAGTTTTGGGACGCGGGGCCACAATGAGCAGTTCTTC. Its translation: CASSFGTRGHNEQFF. Filled out from reference TRBV28 and TRBJ2-1, the complete variable domain reads DVKVTQSSRYLVKRTGEKVFLECVQDMDHENMFWYRQDPGLGLRLIYFSYDVKMKEKGDIPEGYSVSREKKERFSLILESASTNQTSMYLCASSFGTRGHNEQFFGPGTRLTVL.

J is TRBJ1-2 and V is TRBV25-1; no reliable D call. The CDR3 covers 13 residues. The germline V gene has CDR1 MGHDK and CDR2 SYGVNS. V lost 5 bases to trimming and J lost 4 bases, with 11 bases between them. The CDR3, as DNA: TGTGCCAGCAGTCACGAGGCAGTCTATGGCTACACCTTC. This gives the protein CASSHEAVYGYTF.

This chain joins TRBV28 and TRBJ1-3; TRBD1 might be the D (6 bases). Germline values: CDR1 MDHEN, CDR2 SYDVKM. Trimming cost V 6 bases and J 0 bases, with 12 bases left between them. The CDR3 runs to 15 residues. CDR3 coding DNA: TGTGCCAGCAGAATAGGGGGGGTCTCTGGAAACACCATATATTTT. Translation: CASRIGGVSGNTIYF.

This chain links TRBV3-1 (or the pseudogene TRBV3-2) with TRBJ1-6; D is perhaps TRBD1 (6 bases). There are 15 residues in the CDR3. With 3 bases removed from V and 7 bases from J, the gap between germline ends came to 13 bases. Germline V gene sequence: CDR1 LGHDT, CDR2 YNNKEL (reference sequence). The CDR3, as DNA: TGTGCCAGCAGCCAGTTACAGGGACCCAATTCACCCCTCCACTTT. Its translation is CASSQLQGPNSPLHF.

This clone appeared a single time. The chain couples TRBV20-1 to TRBJ1-1, with D tentatively TRBD1 (5 bases). Germline assignment: CDR1 DFQATT and CDR2 SNEGSKA (reference sequence). The CDR3 runs to 10 residues. Trimming removed 6 bases at V and 7 bases at J, with 9 bases between. In DNA, the CDR3 is TGCAGTGCCGGCACAGGTGAAGCTTTCTTT. Its protein is CSAGTGEAFF.

V is TRBV9 and J is TRBJ1-1; no clear D. V was shortened by 2 bases and J by 3 bases, with 11 bases between the two germline ends. The CDR3 runs to 14 residues. CDR1 and CDR2 (germline): SGDLS, YYNGEE. This chain's CDR3 is CASSVGQAYTEAFF. CDR3 in DNA: TGTGCCAGCAGCGTGGGTCAGGCTTACACTGAAGCTTTCTTT.

This chain joins TRBV10-3 and TRBJ2-7; 9 bases line up with TRBD1. Germline CDR1 ENHRY, CDR2 SYGVKD. The length of the CDR3 is 15 residues. J gave up 6 bases and V 6 bases, and 12 bases lay outside the gene matches. CDR3 bases: TGTGCCATCAGCCCGGGATTAGGGACAGGGCCCGAGCAGTACTTC. Residues: CAISPGLGTGPEQYF.

This chain connects TRBV30 to TRBJ2-5; 12 positions match TRBD1. V was clipped by 3 bases and J by 5 bases; unmatched bases: 4. Germline V lookup: CDR1 GTSNPN, CDR2 SVGIG (reference sequence). This CDR3 contains 14 residues. CDR3 protein: CAWRGDRGLETQYF. The DNA of the CDR3 is TGTGCCTGGAGGGGGGACAGGGGGCTGGAGACCCAGTACTTC.

To note about this clone: This CDR3 is missing its conserved last phenylalanine or tryptophan, likely due to a read error. The DNA is left out, because the CDR3 cannot be placed on it with certainty; the CDR3 is given as TCRdb lists it. This chain uses TRBV2 with TRBJ1-2; the table's TRBD1 call for D was not verified on the DNA. The CDR3 length is 12 residues, termini included. Germline V gives CDR1 SNHLY, CDR2 FYNNEI. CDR3 residues: CASSEHRQASFI.

The J gene is TRBJ2-7, the V gene TRBV30; 7 nucleotides agree with TRBD2. Germline CDR1 is GTSNPN and CDR2 is SVGIG (reference sequence). Trimming removed 4 bases from V and 0 bases from J; junction bases left unmatched: 0. The CDR3 is 12 amino acids. The DNA of the CDR3 is TGTGCCTGGACGGGGGGCTCCTACGAGCAGTACTTC. It encodes CAWTGGSYEQYF.

J is TRBJ2-5 and V is TRBV30, with TRBD2 identical over 7 bases. Germline-derived CDR1 and CDR2 are GTSNPN and SVGIG (reference sequence). The length of the CDR3 is 15 residues. V trimming: 5 bases; J trimming: 4 bases; junction bases outside the gene matches: 13. CDR3 region: CAWGAAGAVGETQYF. CDR3 DNA sequence: TGTGCCTGGGGGGCCGCGGGAGCGGTGGGAGAGACCCAGTACTTC.

This clone was seen once. The chain recombines TRBV19 with TRBJ2-7, with 8 nucleotides matching TRBD2. This CDR3 is 17 amino acids long. Germline V gene sequence: CDR1 LNHDA, CDR2 SQIVND (reference sequence). With 3 bases clipped from V and 0 bases from J, the junction kept 10 bases outside the gene matches. The DNA of the CDR3 is TGTGCCAGTAGTATCGTCTCTCTAGCGGGCGCCTCCTACGAGCAGTACTTC. Translating it yields CASSIVSLAGASYEQYF.